This T cell receptor (beta chain) originates from a study of blood T cell repertoires in COVID-19. Study summary: Sites in the United States, Italy and Spain provided acute and convalescent COVID-19 samples. The cDNA or gDNA used as material had been derived from T cells, B-cell-depleted T cells, or PBMCs.

Germline V CDR1 and CDR2: SEHNR, FQNEAQ (reference sequence). J gave up 3 bases and V 0 bases, and 2 bases lay outside the gene matches. This CDR3 contains 14 residues. Seattle patients were enrolled during active infection and followed longitudinally. Original data processing: Quantification of nucleated cells was approximated via reference gene primer amplification. TCRdb keeps only in-frame clones here, not all; method: immunoSEQ multiplex PCR. V and J calls and clone size follow that table, whereas D and trimming were derived from the DNA. This sample yields 55,000 to 65,000 clones, of which about 81% are seen a single time; more than 30% belongs to the top ten.

The chain employs TRBV7-9 and TRBJ2-7; 7 nucleotides align to TRBD1. The sample consisted of peripheral blood. The sequence was collected from a man aged 55 to 70 with COVID-19, enrolled during active disease. The CDR3 spells CASSLAGGGYEQYF. The CDR3 DNA follows: TGTGCCAGCAGCTTAGCAGGGGGCGGCTACGAGCAGTACTTC.